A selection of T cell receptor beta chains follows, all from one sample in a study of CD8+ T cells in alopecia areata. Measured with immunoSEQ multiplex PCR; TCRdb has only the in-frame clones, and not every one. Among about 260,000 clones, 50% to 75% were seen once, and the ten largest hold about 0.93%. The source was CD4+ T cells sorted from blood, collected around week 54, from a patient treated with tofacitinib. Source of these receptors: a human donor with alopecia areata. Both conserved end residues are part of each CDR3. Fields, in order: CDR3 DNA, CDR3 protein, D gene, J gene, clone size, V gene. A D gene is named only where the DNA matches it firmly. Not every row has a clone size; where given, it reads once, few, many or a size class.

DNA: TGTGCCAGCAGCTTAAGGGCGGGGGGGCCGAATGAGCAGTTCTTC; CDR3: CASSLRAGGPNEQFF; D: TRBD2; J: TRBJ2-1; size: few; V: TRBV7-8
DNA: TGTGCCAGCAGCTTAAATTCCGGGTACAATGAGCAGTTCTTC; CDR3: CASSLNSGYNEQFF; D: .; J: TRBJ2-1; size: .; V: TRBV11-2
DNA: TGCAGCGTCCGACTGACGAACACTGAAGCTTTCTTT; CDR3: CSVRLTNTEAFF; D: .; J: TRBJ1-1; size: few; V: TRBV29-1
DNA: TGTGCCAGTAGTCTGGACAGGGTCTCACCCCTCCACTTT; CDR3: CASSLDRVSPLHF; D: TRBD1; J: TRBJ1-6; size: few; V: TRBV19
DNA: TGTGCCAGCAGCCCGGGACAGGGTGTCTATGGCTACACCTTC; CDR3: CASSPGQGVYGYTF; D: TRBD1; J: TRBJ1-2; size: few; V: TRBV5-4
DNA: TGTGCCAGCAGTAAGGACAGGGGATTACCACCCCTCCACTTT; CDR3: CASSKDRGLPPLHF; D: TRBD1; J: TRBJ1-6; size: .; V: TRBV6-5
DNA: TGTGCCAGCAGTGTCAGTTGGGACTATGGCTACACCTTC; CDR3: CASSVSWDYGYTF; D: .; J: TRBJ1-2; size: .; V: TRBV2
DNA: TGTGCCAGCTTTAGCGGGGGGAGCTCCTACGAGCAGTACTTC; CDR3: CASFSGGSSYEQYF; D: TRBD2; J: TRBJ2-7; size: .; V: TRBV6-6
DNA: TGTGCCAGCAGCTTATTGTCCACCGGGGAGCTGTTTTTT; CDR3: CASSLLSTGELFF; D: .; J: TRBJ2-2; size: few; V: TRBV11-1
DNA: TGCAGTGCTAGAGACGCAGCCCGGCAGTTCTTC; CDR3: CSARDAARQFF; D: .; J: TRBJ2-1; size: .; V: TRBV20-1
DNA: TGTGCCAGCAGTTTAAACGGAGGGAACACTGAAGCTTTCTTT; CDR3: CASSLNGGNTEAFF; D: .; J: TRBJ1-1; size: .; V: TRBV27
DNA: TGTGCCAGCAGCGCCCCGGGGGGATATTCTGACTATGGCTACACCTTC; CDR3: CASSAPGGYSDYGYTF; D: .; J: TRBJ1-2; size: .; V: TRBV7-2
DNA: TGTGCCAGCAGTTCTAACGCGGGGAAAGAGACCCAGTACTTC; CDR3: CASSSNAGKETQYF; D: .; J: TRBJ2-5; size: .; V: TRBV7-2
DNA: TGCAGCGTTGAAGACCAGGGTTCCACTGAAGCTTTCTTT; CDR3: CSVEDQGSTEAFF; D: .; J: TRBJ1-1; size: .; V: TRBV29-1
DNA: TGTGCCAGTAGTATTATGCCTGGGAGCTACAATGAGCAGTTCTTC; CDR3: CASSIMPGSYNEQFF; D: .; J: TRBJ2-1; size: .; V: TRBV19
DNA: TGTGCCAGCAGTGAAACGACTAGCGGGGGGCCGGCCCAGTACTTC; CDR3: CASSETTSGGPAQYF; D: TRBD2; J: TRBJ2-5; size: .; V: TRBV2
DNA: TGTGCCTGGAGTCTAGACCCCAATTTCCCCTTTCAAGAGACCCAGTACTTC; CDR3: CAWSLDPNFPFQETQYF; D: .; J: TRBJ2-5; size: .; V: TRBV30
DNA: TGTGCCAGCAGTGAAGGGCCCGAGACCCAGTACTTC; CDR3: CASSEGPETQYF; D: .; J: TRBJ2-5; size: .; V: TRBV2
DNA: TGTGCCAGCAGCTATGGACAGGACCAAAGTTACGAGCAGTACTTC; CDR3: CASSYGQDQSYEQYF; D: TRBD1; J: TRBJ2-7; size: .; V: TRBV5-6
DNA: TGCGCCAGCAGCCACGGTTCAGGGGCAAATCAGCCCCAGCATTTT; CDR3: CASSHGSGANQPQHF; D: .; J: TRBJ1-5; size: .; V: TRBV5-1
DNA: TGTGCCTGGAGTCGGGGCAGTCAAGAGACCCAGTACTTC; CDR3: CAWSRGSQETQYF; D: .; J: TRBJ2-5; size: few; V: TRBV30
DNA: TGCAGCGTTGAAGATCTCAGGGGGCGACGAAACACCATATATTTT; CDR3: CSVEDLRGRRNTIYF; D: TRBD1; J: TRBJ1-3; size: once; V: TRBV29-1
DNA: TGTGCCTGGAGTGCGCATAGCAATCAGCCCCAGCATTTT; CDR3: CAWSAHSNQPQHF; D: .; J: TRBJ1-5; size: .; V: TRBV30
DNA: TGCGCCAGCAGCCTGGGTTCGAACCTAGGGCGAGCTTTCTTT; CDR3: CASSLGSNLGRAFF; D: .; J: TRBJ1-1; size: .; V: TRBV5-1
DNA: TGTGCCAGCAGCGCTGTTAAAGGGGCCAAAAACATTCAGTACTTC; CDR3: CASSAVKGAKNIQYF; D: .; J: TRBJ2-4; size: .; V: TRBV11-2
DNA: TGTGCCAGCAGTGAATATCTGTCTAATCCGAATCGGCAGTGGACCTTC; CDR3: CASSEYLSNPNRQWTF; D: .; J: TRBJ1-2; size: .; V: TRBV2
DNA: TGTGCCTGGAGTGTACTAAGGCAGTCTAATGAAAAACTGTTTTTT; CDR3: CAWSVLRQSNEKLFF; D: .; J: TRBJ1-4; size: .; V: TRBV30
DNA: TGTGCCAGCAGCTTGAGGCGGACAAGCTCCTACGAGCAGTACTTC; CDR3: CASSLRRTSSYEQYF; D: .; J: TRBJ2-7; size: .; V: TRBV5-6
DNA: TGCAGCGTTGGGGTTGGCTACACCTTC; CDR3: CSVGVGYTF; D: .; J: TRBJ1-2; size: .; V: TRBV29-1
DNA: TGCGCCAGCAGTCAAGCCCCTCGGGACACGGAATACAATAGCAATCAGCCCCAGCATTTT; CDR3: CASSQAPRDTEYNSNQPQHF; D: .; J: TRBJ1-5; size: .; V: TRBV23-1
DNA: TGCACCAGCAGCCAAGAGACCCAGTACTTC; CDR3: CTSSQETQYF; D: .; J: TRBJ2-5; size: .; V: TRBV1
DNA: TGTGCCAGCAGCCGGGACATTGAAGAGACCCAGTACTTC; CDR3: CASSRDIEETQYF; D: .; J: TRBJ2-5; size: .; V: TRBV11-1
DNA: TGTGCCACCAGCAGAGATCTAGGTGGTGGCACAGATACGCAGTATTTT; CDR3: CATSRDLGGGTDTQYF; D: .; J: TRBJ2-3; size: .; V: TRBV15
DNA: TGCAGCGTTGAAGAGGGAGGGGAGACCCAGTACTTC; CDR3: CSVEEGGETQYF; D: TRBD2; J: TRBJ2-5; size: .; V: TRBV29-1
DNA: TGTGCCAGCAACTCCCACAGGGTAAGCAGCACTGAAGCTTTCTTT; CDR3: CASNSHRVSSTEAFF; D: .; J: TRBJ1-1; size: .; V: TRBV6-5
DNA: TGTGCCTGGAGTGTACAGACAGCCACCGGGGAGCTGTTTTTT; CDR3: CAWSVQTATGELFF; D: .; J: TRBJ2-2; size: .; V: TRBV30
DNA: TGCGCCAGCAGCCAGGGGAGGAGCGGGTTTTACAATGAGCAGTTCTTC; CDR3: CASSQGRSGFYNEQFF; D: .; J: TRBJ2-1; size: .; V: TRBV4-1